These 13 T cell receptor beta chains were all obtained from the same sample, sequenced in a study of T cell responses to AZD1222 COVID-19 vaccine. Profiled with immunoSEQ multiplex PCR; TCRdb holds only in-frame clones, not every one. The sample has about 120,000 clones, about 92% seen once. The sequencing here drew on peripheral blood, taken on day 0 of MenACWY control vaccination. Receptors were obtained from an adult in good health.

The chain couples TRBV27 to TRBJ2-2, with D perhaps TRBD2 (7 bases). Looked up from germline, CDR1 is MNHEY and CDR2 is SMNVEV (reference sequence). This CDR3 contains 17 residues. V lost 4 bases and J lost 6, with 21 bases in between. In nucleotides, the CDR3 is TGTGCCAGCAGTTATAGGGGAGGGACGGGGGCGTCCGGGGAGCTGTTTTTT. It is translated as CASSYRGGTGASGELFF.

The chain employs TRBV11-3 and TRBJ2-3; 14 nucleotides agree with TRBD2. V lost 1 base and J lost 5; bases outside the gene matches: 2. Looked up from germline, CDR1 is SGHNT and CDR2 is YENEEA. The CDR3 is made up of 16 amino acids. The CDR3 region is CASSLGLAGGRDTQYF. The CDR3 DNA follows: TGTGCCAGCAGCTTAGGACTAGCGGGGGGGAGAGATACGCAGTATTTT.

The gene calls are TRBV19 and TRBJ2-2, with 7 bases fitting TRBD2. The CDR3 sequence is 15 residues long. CDR1 and CDR2 (germline): LNHDA, SQIVND (reference sequence). Losses at the gene ends were 5 bases for V and 0 bases for J; bases not matched to a gene: 3. As DNA, the CDR3 is TGTGCCAGTAGTGCGGGAGAAGCGAACACCGGGGAGCTGTTTTTT. Protein product: CASSAGEANTGELFF.

This sequence joins TRBV3-1 (or the pseudogene TRBV3-2) and TRBJ2-3, with 7 bases fitting TRBD2. The J segment lost 3 bases and the V segment lost 0 bases, leaving 3 bases of the junction unmatched. Germline V lookup: CDR1 LGHDT, CDR2 YNNKEL (reference sequence). The CDR3 is 15 residues long. CDR3 DNA: TGTGCCAGCAGCCAAGAGTTTAGCGGGACAGATACGCAGTATTTT. Protein: CASSQEFSGTDTQYF.

The V call is TRBV20-1, the J call TRBJ1-6; 8 bases agree with TRBD1. V gave up 3 bases and J gave up 0 bases; unmatched junction bases: 22. The CDR3 length is 22 residues. In germline, CDR1 is DFQATT, CDR2 SNEGSKA (reference sequence). This CDR3 reads CSASRDFTGGFSYSSYNSPLHF. In nucleotides, the CDR3 is TGCAGTGCTAGTAGGGACTTCACAGGGGGGTTTTCGTATAGCTCCTATAATTCACCCCTCCACTTT.

This chain connects TRBV28 to TRBJ2-1; tentatively, D is TRBD1 (6 bases). The CDR3 has 17 residues. Trimming shortened V by 3 bases and J by 2 bases, and 17 bases separated the two germline ends. Germline V gene lookup returns CDR1 MDHEN and CDR2 SYDVKM. CDR3 DNA sequence: TGTGCCAGCAGTTTGCGGACAGAATCTCGGGCCTACAATGAGCAGTTCTTC. The encoded protein is CASSLRTESRAYNEQFF.

The chain employs TRBV7-6 and TRBJ2-3, with D uncertain. The length of the CDR3 is 15 residues. Per germline, CDR1 SGHVS and CDR2 FNYEAQ. Trimming took 0 bases from V and 6 from J, leaving 13 bases between them. The CDR3 region is CASSLAPGGGDTQYF. CDR3 sequence (DNA): TGTGCCAGCAGCTTAGCGCCCGGCGGTGGGGATACGCAGTATTTT.

This clone was detected once. The chain uses TRBV6-5 and TRBJ1-6, with D tentatively TRBD1 (5 bases). With 6 bases removed from V and 3 bases from J, the gap between germline ends came to 12 bases. The CDR3 sequence is 15 residues long. Germline V gene sequence: CDR1 MNHEY, CDR2 SVGAGI. The CDR3, as DNA: TGTGCCAGCAGAAAGGGGTTGCGCTATAATTCACCCCTCCACTTT. Its translation: CASRKGLRYNSPLHF.

This rearrangement joins TRBV2 to TRBJ1-1; TRBD1 is a possible D gene (6 bases). The germline V gene encodes CDR1 SNHLY and CDR2 FYNNEI. This CDR3 is 12 amino acids long. V was clipped by 10 bases and J by 4 bases, with 13 bases between them. The CDR3: CAIIRGATEAFF. CDR3 in DNA: TGTGCCATAATCAGGGGAGCCACTGAAGCTTTCTTT.

The V gene is TRBV18, the J gene TRBJ1-1; TRBD1 is a possible D gene (5 bases). Germline V gene data show CDR1 as KGHSH and CDR2 as LQKENI. The V end was cut by 2 bases, the J end by 3 bases, with 13 bases between. The CDR3 is 15 amino acids. The CDR3 DNA reads as TGTGCCAGCTCACCAGGGAAGGGGATGTACACTGAAGCTTTCTTT. Protein: CASSPGKGMYTEAFF.

The chain uses TRBV7-9 and TRBJ2-7, with 13 bases fitting TRBD2. The V gene end was trimmed by 5 bases and the J gene end by 3 bases; junction bases not matched to a gene: 7. CDR3 length: 16 amino acids. Germline V gene sequence: CDR1 SEHNR, CDR2 FQNEAQ (reference sequence). The CDR3 spells CASSPGLAGDVYEQYF. CDR3 DNA sequence: TGTGCCAGCAGCCCCGGACTAGCGGGGGACGTCTACGAGCAGTACTTC.

The sample holds one count of this clone. V and J are TRBV28 and TRBJ2-7; a possible D gene is TRBD2 (6 bases). The germline CDR1 and CDR2 sequences are MDHEN and SYDVKM. V was pared by 4 bases and J by 0 bases, with 16 bases between. The CDR3 loop spans 16 amino acids. CDR3 sequence (DNA): TGTGCCAGCAGTTCTGCGGGGTCCGAGGGCTCCTACGAGCAGTACGTC. Protein sequence: CASSSAGSEGSYEQYV.

The V call is TRBV30, the J call TRBJ2-1; TRBD1 might be the D (5 bases). Deletions cut 0 bases from V and 8 bases from J, with 11 bases between. The length of the CDR3 is 13 residues. Looked up from germline, CDR1 is GTSNPN and CDR2 is SVGIG (reference sequence). CDR3 region: CAWSVGDWYEQFF. CDR3 DNA: TGTGCCTGGAGTGTAGGGGATTGGTATGAGCAGTTCTTC. Full variable domain (missing parts from reference TRBV30 and TRBJ2-1): SQTIHQWPATLVQPVGSPLSLECTVEGTSNPNLYWYRQAAGRGLQLLFYSVGIGQISSEVPQNLSASRPQDRQFILSSKKLLLSDSGFYLCAWSVGDWYEQFFGPGTRLTVL.